Listed below are T cell receptor beta chains from one sample, sequenced in a study of cytomegalovirus exposure and HLA in healthy donors. The data were produced by immunoSEQ multiplex PCR, yet TCRdb's version contains in-frame clones alone and is incomplete. The sample has around 130,000 clones; more than 65% are singletons. The specimen sequenced was PBMCs. All receptors derive from a young man in good health and CMV-seropositive. CDR3s include the opening cysteine and the closing phenylalanine or tryptophan. Fields, in order: V gene, clone size, J gene, D gene, CDR3 protein, CDR3 DNA. The D gene is left open where the match is weak. Expanded clones are given a class, and other clones once, few, many or no size at all.

V: TRBV27
size: .
J: TRBJ2-1
D: TRBD2
CDR3: CASSLYLAVSSYNEQFF
DNA: TGTGCCAGCAGTTTATACCTAGCGGTAAGCTCCTACAATGAGCAGTTCTTC

V: TRBV28
size: .
J: TRBJ2-7
D: .
CDR3: CASSAGRGAFYEQYF
DNA: TGTGCCAGCTCCGCGGGACGGGGGGCCTTCTACGAGCAGTACTTC

V: TRBV5-4
size: few
J: TRBJ1-2
D: .
CDR3: CASTYGEGQGYTF
DNA: TGTGCCAGCACCTATGGGGAGGGGCAGGGCTACACCTTC

V: TRBV5-1
size: .
J: TRBJ1-5
D: .
CDR3: CASSLSGIGNQPQHF
DNA: TGCGCCAGCAGCTTGTCAGGAATAGGCAATCAGCCCCAGCATTTT

V: TRBV9
size: once
J: TRBJ1-4
D: .
CDR3: CASSVSPQGFNDEKLFF
DNA: TGTGCCAGCAGCGTTTCACCCCAGGGGTTTAACGATGAAAAACTGTTTTTT

V: TRBV5-6
size: .
J: TRBJ1-2
D: .
CDR3: CASSLGGQAFYGYTF
DNA: TGTGCCAGCAGCTTGGGTGGGCAGGCTTTCTATGGCTACACCTTC

V: TRBV12-5
size: .
J: TRBJ1-2
D: .
CDR3: CASALTLNYGYTF
DNA: TGTGCTAGTGCCCTGACATTGAACTATGGCTACACCTTC

V: TRBV7-7
size: .
J: TRBJ2-6
D: .
CDR3: CASSPEVASGANGLTF
DNA: TGTGCTAGCAGCCCTGAGGTGGCCTCTGGGGCCAACGGCCTGACTTTC

V: TRBV28
size: .
J: TRBJ2-5
D: TRBD2
CDR3: CASSETGTSGVQETQYF
DNA: TGTGCCAGCAGTGAAACCGGGACTAGCGGCGTCCAAGAGACCCAGTACTTC

V: TRBV10-3
size: once
J: TRBJ1-2
D: .
CDR3: CAISESTGPHGYTF
DNA: TGTGCCATCAGTGAGTCGACAGGTCCTCATGGCTACACCTTC

V: TRBV5-1
size: few
J: TRBJ2-3
D: .
CDR3: CASSLAGVGTDTQYF
DNA: TGCGCCAGCAGCTTGGCGGGAGTTGGGACAGATACGCAGTATTTT